This TCR beta chain was found in a study of cytomegalovirus exposure and HLA in healthy donors. Across the study: Caucasian-associated ancestry cluster membership applied to just over 80% of over 350 genotyped donors.

In regard to this clone: Its target is not known.

The primer mix had 60 Vbeta and 13 Jbeta primers. Some clones are missing from TCRdb's copy, which holds only in-frame ones; the method was immunoSEQ multiplex PCR. The table lists 130,000 to 150,000 clones. CDR3 size: 13 residues. The germline CDR1 and CDR2 sequences are MGHDK and SYGVNS. The V end lost 2 bases, the J end lost 8 bases, and 12 bases lay between the germline ends. Study conclusions and caveats: With DRB1 most and HLA-C fewest, TCR association rates differed between HLA loci in a later analysis. TCR beta chains associated with HLA were, in a later analysis, more clonally expanded than equally common others.

The specimen was PBMCs. The sequence derives from a male donor in good health and CMV-seronegative. This chain joins TRBV25-1 and TRBJ1-2; D unclear. The CDR3 is CASSEALRRGYTF. CDR3 sequence (DNA): TGTGCCAGCAGTGAAGCCCTTCGTCGGGGCTACACCTTC.